The clone carrying this TCR beta chain appeared many times. Antigen unknown. The data belong to a study of regulatory T cells in long-lasting Graves disease. Library construction for TCR beta used iRepertoire HTBI primers and Arm-PCR of CDR3 regions. TCRdb fed the multiplex PCR reads into MiXCR, producing one record per CDR3 protein. Of about 520,000 distinct CDR3 sequences in the sample, around 12% were seen once. General study results and limits: Patients whose Graves' disease persisted exhibited lower TCR diversity than those newly diagnosed.

Time point in this sample: newly diagnosed GD, antithyroid drugs for less than 3 months. Researchers made the TCR library from RNA that was extracted from PBMCs. The same specimen was also included in a second study, on T cells in Graves' hyperthyroidism and ophthalmopathy.

Source: peripheral blood mononuclear cells (PBMCs), taken at new diagnosis, from a patient treated with antithyroid drugs. This TCR was sampled from a young woman with Graves disease.

As DNA, the CDR3 is TGTGCCAGCAGTCCTAACAGGGGGCTTGACACTGAAGCTTTCTTT. Residues: CASSPNRGLDTEAFF. The chain uses TRBV2 and TRBJ1-1, with 9 bases aligning to TRBD1. This CDR3 region has 15 residues. The V segment lost 5 bases and the J segment 3 bases; nucleotides outside the gene matches: 7. The germline V gene encodes CDR1 SNHLY and CDR2 FYNNEI.